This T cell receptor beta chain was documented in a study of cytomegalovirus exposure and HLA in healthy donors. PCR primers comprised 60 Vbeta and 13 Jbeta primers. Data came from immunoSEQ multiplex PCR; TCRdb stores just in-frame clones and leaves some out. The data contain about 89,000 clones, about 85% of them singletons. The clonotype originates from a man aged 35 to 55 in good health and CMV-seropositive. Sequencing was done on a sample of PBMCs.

CDR3 bases: TGTGCCAGTAGTATAGAAGGGGGCGCAACCGGGGAGCTGTTTTTT. Encoded protein: CASSIEGGATGELFF. The chain recombines TRBV19 with TRBJ2-2; TRBD1 matches at 7 bases. The CDR3 totals 15 residues. Germline CDR1 LNHDA, CDR2 SQIVND (reference sequence). The ends lost 0 bases at V and 5 bases at J; junction bases unmatched: 3.